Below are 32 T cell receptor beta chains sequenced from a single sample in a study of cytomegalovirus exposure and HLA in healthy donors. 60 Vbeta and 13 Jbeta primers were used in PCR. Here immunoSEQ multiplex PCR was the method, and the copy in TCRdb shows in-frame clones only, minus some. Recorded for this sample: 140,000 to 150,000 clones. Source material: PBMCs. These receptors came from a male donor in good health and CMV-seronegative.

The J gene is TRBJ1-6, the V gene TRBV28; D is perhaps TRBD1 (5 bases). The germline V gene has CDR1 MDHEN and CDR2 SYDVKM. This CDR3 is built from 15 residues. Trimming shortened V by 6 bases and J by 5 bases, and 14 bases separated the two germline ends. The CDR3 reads CASSQGASNNSPLHF. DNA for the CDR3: TGTGCCAGCAGCCAAGGGGCCAGCAATAATTCACCCCTCCACTTT.

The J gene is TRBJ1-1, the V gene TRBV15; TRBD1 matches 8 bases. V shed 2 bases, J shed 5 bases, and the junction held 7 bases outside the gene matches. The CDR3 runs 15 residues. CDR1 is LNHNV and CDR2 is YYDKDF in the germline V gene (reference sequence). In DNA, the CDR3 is TGTGCCACCAGCAGACTCACAGGGGGTAGGACTGAAGCTTTCTTT. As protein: CATSRLTGGRTEAFF.

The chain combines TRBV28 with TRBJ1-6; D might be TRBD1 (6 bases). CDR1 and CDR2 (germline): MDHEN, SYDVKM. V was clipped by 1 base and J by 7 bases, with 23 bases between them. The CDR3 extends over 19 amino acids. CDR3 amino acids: CASSLLARQGGAENSPLHF. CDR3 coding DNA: TGTGCCAGCAGTTTATTGGCGAGGCAAGGGGGGGCGGAAAATTCACCCCTCCACTTT.

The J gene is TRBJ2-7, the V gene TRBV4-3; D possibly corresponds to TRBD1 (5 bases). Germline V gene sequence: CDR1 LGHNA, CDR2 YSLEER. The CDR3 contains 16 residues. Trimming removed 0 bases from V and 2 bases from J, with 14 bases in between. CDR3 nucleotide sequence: TGCGCCAGCAGCCAAGAATCGAATCCCAGGGCCTACGAGCAGTACTTC. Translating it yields CASSQESNPRAYEQYF.

In DNA, the CDR3 is TGTGCCTGGAGTGAGGGACTAGCGGGGGGCACAGATACGCAGTATTTT. Its translation: CAWSEGLAGGTDTQYF. The chain carries TRBV30 and TRBJ2-3, with TRBD2 matching 14 bases. CDR1 is GTSNPN and CDR2 is SVGIG in the germline V gene (reference sequence). This CDR3 is built from 16 residues. V lost 1 base to trimming and J lost 1 base; unmatched junction nucleotides: 1.

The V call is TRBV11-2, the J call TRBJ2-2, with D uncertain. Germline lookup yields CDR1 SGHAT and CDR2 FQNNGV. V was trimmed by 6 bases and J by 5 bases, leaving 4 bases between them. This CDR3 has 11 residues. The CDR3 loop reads CASSSTGELFF. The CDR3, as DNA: TGTGCCAGCAGTTCGACCGGGGAGCTGTTTTTT.

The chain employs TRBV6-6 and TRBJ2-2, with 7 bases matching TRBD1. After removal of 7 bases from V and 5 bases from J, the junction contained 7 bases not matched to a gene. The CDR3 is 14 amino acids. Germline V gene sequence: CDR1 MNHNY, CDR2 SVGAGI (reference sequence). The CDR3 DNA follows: TGTGCCAGCATCGAACAGGGGTCAACCGGGGAGCTGTTTTTT. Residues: CASIEQGSTGELFF.

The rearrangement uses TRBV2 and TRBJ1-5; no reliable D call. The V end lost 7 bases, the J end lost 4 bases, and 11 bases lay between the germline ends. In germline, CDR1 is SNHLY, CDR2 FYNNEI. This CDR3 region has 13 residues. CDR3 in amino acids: CASTGAANQPQHF. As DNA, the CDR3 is TGTGCCAGCACTGGCGCGGCTAATCAGCCCCAGCATTTT. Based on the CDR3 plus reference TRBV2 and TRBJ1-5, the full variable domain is EPEVTQTPSHQVTQMGQEVILRCVPISNHLYFYWYRQILGQKVEFLVSFYNNEISEKSEIFDDQFSVERPDGSNFTLKIRSTKLEDSAMYFCASTGAANQPQHFGDGTRLSIL.

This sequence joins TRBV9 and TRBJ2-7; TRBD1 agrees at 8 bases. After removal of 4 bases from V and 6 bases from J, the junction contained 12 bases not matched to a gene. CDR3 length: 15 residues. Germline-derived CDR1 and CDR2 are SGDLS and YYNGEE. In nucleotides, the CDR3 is TGTGCCAGCAGCACCTGGGCTGGACAGGGCTCCGAGCAGTACTTC. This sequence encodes CASSTWAGQGSEQYF.

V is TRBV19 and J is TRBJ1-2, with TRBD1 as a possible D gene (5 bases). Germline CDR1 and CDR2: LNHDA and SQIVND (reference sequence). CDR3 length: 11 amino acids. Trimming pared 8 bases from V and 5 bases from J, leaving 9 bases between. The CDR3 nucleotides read TGTGCCAGTTACCGGGGGTATGGCTACACCTTC. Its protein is CASYRGYGYTF. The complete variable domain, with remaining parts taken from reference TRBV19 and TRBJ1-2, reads DGGITQSPKYLFRKEGQNVTLSCEQNLNHDAMYWYRQDPGQGLRLIYYSQIVNDFQKGDIAEGYSVSREKKESFPLTVTSAQKNPTAFYLCASYRGYGYTFGSGTRLTVV.

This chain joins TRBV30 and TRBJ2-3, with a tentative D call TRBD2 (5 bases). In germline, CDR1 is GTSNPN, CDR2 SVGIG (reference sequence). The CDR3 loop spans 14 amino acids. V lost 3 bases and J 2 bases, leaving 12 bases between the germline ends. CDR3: CAWSLSGSTDTQYF. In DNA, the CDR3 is TGTGCCTGGAGCCTGAGCGGATCCACAGATACGCAGTATTTT.

The CDR3 DNA reads as TGTGCCAGTACCGCCCCGGACAGGGGCACAGATACGCAGTATTTT. This encodes CASTAPDRGTDTQYF. The chain uses TRBV19 and TRBJ2-3; 8 bases map to TRBD1. V was clipped by 7 bases and J by 1 base; unmatched bases: 7. The CDR3 length is 15 residues. The germline gives CDR1 LNHDA, CDR2 SQIVND (reference sequence).

CDR3 protein: CASSQAATRVTDTQYF. As DNA, the CDR3 is TGTGCCAGCAGCCAAGCTGCGACTAGGGTCACAGATACGCAGTATTTT. The V and J genes are TRBV14 and TRBJ2-3, with a possible D match to TRBD2 (6 bases). Trimming took off 1 base at V and 2 bases at J, with 13 bases between the two ends. Germline values: CDR1 SGHDN, CDR2 FVKESK. The CDR3 sequence is 16 residues long.

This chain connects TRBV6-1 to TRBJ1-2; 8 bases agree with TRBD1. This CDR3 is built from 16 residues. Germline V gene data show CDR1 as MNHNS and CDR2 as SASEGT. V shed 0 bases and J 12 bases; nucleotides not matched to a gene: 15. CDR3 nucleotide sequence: TGTGCCAGCAGTGAAGCAGGCGTCAGGGGGCGCATTGGGAACACCTTC. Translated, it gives CASSEAGVRGRIGNTF.

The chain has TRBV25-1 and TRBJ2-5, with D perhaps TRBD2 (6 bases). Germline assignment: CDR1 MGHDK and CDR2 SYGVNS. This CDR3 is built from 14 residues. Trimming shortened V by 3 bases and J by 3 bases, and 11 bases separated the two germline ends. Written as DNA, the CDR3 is TGTGCCAGCAGTGATTTCCAGCGGGAAGAGACCCAGTACTTC. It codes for CASSDFQREETQYF. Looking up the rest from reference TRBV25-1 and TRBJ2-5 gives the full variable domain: EADIYQTPRYLVIGTGKKITLECSQTMGHDKMYWYQQDPGMELHLIHYSYGVNSTEKGDLSSESTVSRIRTEHFPLTLESARPSHTSQYLCASSDFQREETQYFGPGTRLLVL.

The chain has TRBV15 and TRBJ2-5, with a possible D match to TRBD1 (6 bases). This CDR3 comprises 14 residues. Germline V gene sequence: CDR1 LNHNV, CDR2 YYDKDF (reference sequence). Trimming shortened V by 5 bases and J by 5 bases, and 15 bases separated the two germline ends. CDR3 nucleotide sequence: TGTGCCACCAGCCGTCTACGAGGACAGGAGACCCAGTACTTC. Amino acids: CATSRLRGQETQYF.

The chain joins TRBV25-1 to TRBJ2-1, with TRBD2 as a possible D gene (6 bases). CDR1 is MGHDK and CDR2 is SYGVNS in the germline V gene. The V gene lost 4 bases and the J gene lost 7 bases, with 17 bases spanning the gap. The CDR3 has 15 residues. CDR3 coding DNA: TGTGCCAGCAGTGCAACCCCCGGGACTCGTAATGAGCAGTTCTTC. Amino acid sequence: CASSATPGTRNEQFF.

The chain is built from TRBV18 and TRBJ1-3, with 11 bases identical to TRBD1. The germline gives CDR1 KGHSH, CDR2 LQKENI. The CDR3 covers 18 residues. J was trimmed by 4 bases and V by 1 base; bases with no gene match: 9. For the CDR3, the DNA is TGTGCCAGCTCACCACTTCCACAGGACAGGGGGCAAGGAAACACCATATATTTT. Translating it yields CASSPLPQDRGQGNTIYF.

CDR3 bases: TGTGCCAGTGGGACTAGCGGGGGTGACACCGGGGAGCTGTTTTTT. Protein product: CASGTSGGDTGELFF. The chain links TRBV19 to TRBJ2-2, with 14 bases aligning to TRBD2. The CDR3 has 15 residues. Germline V gene data show CDR1 as LNHDA and CDR2 as SQIVND (reference sequence). V was clipped by 8 bases and J by 3 bases; unmatched bases: 2.

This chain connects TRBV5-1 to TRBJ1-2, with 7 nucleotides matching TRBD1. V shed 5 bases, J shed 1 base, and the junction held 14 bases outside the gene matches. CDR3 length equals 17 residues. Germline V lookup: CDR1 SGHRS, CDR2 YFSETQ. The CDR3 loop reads CASRRQGGTGLNYGYTF. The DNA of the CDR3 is TGCGCCAGCAGACGACAGGGAGGAACGGGCCTTAACTATGGCTACACCTTC.

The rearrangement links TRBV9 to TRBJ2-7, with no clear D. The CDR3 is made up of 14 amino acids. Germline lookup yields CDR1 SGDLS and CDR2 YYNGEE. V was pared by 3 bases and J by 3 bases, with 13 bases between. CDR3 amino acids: CASSARAANYEQYF. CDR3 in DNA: TGTGCCAGCAGCGCAAGAGCCGCAAACTACGAGCAGTACTTC. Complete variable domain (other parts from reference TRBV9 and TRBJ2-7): DSGVTQTPKHLITATGQRVTLRCSPRSGDLSVYWYQQSLDQGLQFLIQYYNGEERAKGNILERFSAQQFPDLHSELNLSSLELGDSALYFCASSARAANYEQYFGPGTRLTVT.

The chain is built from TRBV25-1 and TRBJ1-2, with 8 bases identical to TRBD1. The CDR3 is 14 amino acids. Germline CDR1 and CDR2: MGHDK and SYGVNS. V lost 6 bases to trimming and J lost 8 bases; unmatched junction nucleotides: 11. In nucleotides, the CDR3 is TGTGCCAGCAGCCCCGGACAGGGAGTAAGCGGCTACACCTTC. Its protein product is CASSPGQGVSGYTF.

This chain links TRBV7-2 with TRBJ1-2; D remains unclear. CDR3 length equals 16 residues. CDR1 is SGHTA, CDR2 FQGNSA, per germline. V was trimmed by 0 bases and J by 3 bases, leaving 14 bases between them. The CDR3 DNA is TGTGCCAGCAGCTTAGCTCACGAGGAGGGAGACTATGGCTACACCTTC. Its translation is CASSLAHEEGDYGYTF.

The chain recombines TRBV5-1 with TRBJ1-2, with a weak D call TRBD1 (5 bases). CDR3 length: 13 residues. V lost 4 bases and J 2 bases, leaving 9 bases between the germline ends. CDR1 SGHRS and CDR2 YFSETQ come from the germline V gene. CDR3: CASSADKNYGYTF. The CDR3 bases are TGCGCCAGCAGCGCGGACAAAAACTATGGCTACACCTTC.

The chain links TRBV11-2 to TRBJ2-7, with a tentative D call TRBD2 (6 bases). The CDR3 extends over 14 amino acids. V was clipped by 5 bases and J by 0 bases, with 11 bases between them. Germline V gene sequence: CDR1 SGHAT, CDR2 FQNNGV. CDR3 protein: CASSQGLPSYEQYF. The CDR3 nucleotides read TGTGCCAGCAGCCAGGGACTCCCCTCCTACGAGCAGTACTTC.

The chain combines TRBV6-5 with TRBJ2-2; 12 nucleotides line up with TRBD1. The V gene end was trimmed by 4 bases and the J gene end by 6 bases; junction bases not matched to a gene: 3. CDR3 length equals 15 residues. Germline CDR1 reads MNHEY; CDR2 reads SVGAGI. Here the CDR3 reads CASSWGQGAPGELFF. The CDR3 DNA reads TGTGCCAGCAGTTGGGGACAGGGGGCGCCCGGGGAGCTGTTTTTT.

The CDR3 coding sequence is TGTGCCAGCAGTGAAAGGGGGACAGGGGGCTTTCCTTCTGACCCGAACTATGGCTACACCTTC. It yields the protein CASSERGTGGFPSDPNYGYTF. The chain uses TRBV6-1 and TRBJ1-2; 12 bases are a match to TRBD1. The trim removed 2 bases at V and 2 bases at J, leaving 18 bases unmatched. Looked up from germline, CDR1 is MNHNS and CDR2 is SASEGT. The CDR3 covers 21 residues.

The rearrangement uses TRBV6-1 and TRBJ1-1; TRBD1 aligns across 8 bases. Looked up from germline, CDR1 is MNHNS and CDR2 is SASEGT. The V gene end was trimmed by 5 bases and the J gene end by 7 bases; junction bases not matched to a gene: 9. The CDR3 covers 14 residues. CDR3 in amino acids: CASSSGGVVVEAFF. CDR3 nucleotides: TGTGCCAGCAGTTCAGGGGGCGTGGTGGTTGAAGCTTTCTTT.

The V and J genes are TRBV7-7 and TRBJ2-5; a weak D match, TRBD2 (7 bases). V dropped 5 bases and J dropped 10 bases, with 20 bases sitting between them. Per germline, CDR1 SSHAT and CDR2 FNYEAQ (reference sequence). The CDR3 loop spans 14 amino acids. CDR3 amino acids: CASSVGGGARNQYF. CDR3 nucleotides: TGTGCCAGCAGCGTGGGCGGGGGCGCGAGAAACCAGTACTTC.

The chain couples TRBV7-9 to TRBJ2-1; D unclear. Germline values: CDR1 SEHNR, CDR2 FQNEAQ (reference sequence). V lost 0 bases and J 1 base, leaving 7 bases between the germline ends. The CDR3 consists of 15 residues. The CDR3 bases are TGTGCCAGCAGCTTAGCCACTCAATCCTACAATGAGCAGTTCTTC. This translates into CASSLATQSYNEQFF.

The CDR3 loop is CASSSNSPLHF. In DNA, the CDR3 is TGTGCCAGCAGTTCGAATTCACCCCTCCACTTT. The rearrangement links TRBV28 to TRBJ1-6; D uncertain. The CDR3 extends over 11 amino acids. Germline-derived CDR1 and CDR2 are MDHEN and SYDVKM. The V end lost 4 bases, the J end lost 7 bases, and 2 bases lay between the germline ends.

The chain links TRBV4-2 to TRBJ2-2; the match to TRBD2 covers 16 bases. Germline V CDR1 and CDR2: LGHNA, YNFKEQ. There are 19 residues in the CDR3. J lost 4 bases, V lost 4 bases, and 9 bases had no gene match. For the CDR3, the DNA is TGTGCCAGCAGCCTAGGGGGACTAGCGGGGGGGCCCGGCACCGGGGAGCTGTTTTTT. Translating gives CASSLGGLAGGPGTGELFF.